The 11 T cell receptor beta chains listed next were all sequenced from one sample in a study of cytomegalovirus exposure and HLA in healthy donors. A multiplex PCR was run with 60 Vbeta primers and 13 Jbeta primers. Clones were sequenced by immunoSEQ multiplex PCR, and TCRdb holds only the in-frame ones, with some missing. The sample contains roughly 120,000 clones, roughly four fifths of which appear only once. The sample consisted of PBMCs. Receptors were obtained from a woman between 18 and 30 years old in good health and CMV-seronegative.

The rearrangement uses TRBV30 and TRBJ2-1; weak D call: TRBD1 (6 bases). Trimming stripped 2 bases from V and 9 bases from J, with 11 bases between. CDR3 length: 12 amino acids. Germline-derived CDR1 and CDR2 are GTSNPN and SVGIG (reference sequence). The CDR3 is CAWSRGTPEQFF. CDR3 coding DNA: TGTGCCTGGAGTAGGGGGACACCTGAGCAGTTCTTC.

V and J are TRBV6-1 and TRBJ2-7; 11 bases line up with TRBD1. The CDR3 runs 14 residues. J was trimmed by 2 bases and V by 6 bases; bases with no gene match: 3. Per germline, CDR1 MNHNS and CDR2 SASEGT. For the CDR3, the DNA is TGTGCCAGCAGACCGGGACAGGGGGCCTACGAGCAGTACTTC. Its translation: CASRPGQGAYEQYF.

This chain connects TRBV18 to TRBJ1-3; D is ambiguous. Germline loops: CDR1 KGHSH, CDR2 LQKENI. V was clipped by 6 bases and J by 1 base, with 16 bases between them. The CDR3 is 16 residues long. The CDR3 sequence: CASSHKSKLSGNTIYF. DNA of the CDR3: TGTGCCAGCTCCCATAAATCGAAGCTGTCTGGAAACACCATATATTTT.

The CDR3, as DNA: TGTGCCAGCCCCGACGTGAAGGGGGACACAGATACGCAGTATTTT. It specifies CASPDVKGDTDTQYF. The J gene is TRBJ2-3, the V gene TRBV5-8, with D possibly being TRBD1 (6 bases). Germline V gene data show CDR1 as SGHTS and CDR2 as YDEGEE. The CDR3 length is 15 residues. Trimming left V 7 bases short and J 2 bases short, with 17 bases between.

The chain links TRBV21-1 to TRBJ2-2; TRBD1 is the table's D call and was not checked against the DNA. TRBV21-1 has pseudogene status. The CDR3 loop spans 14 amino acids. The DNA of the CDR3 is TGTGCCGGCATCCGGGACACCCACACCGGGGAGCTGTTTTTT. Protein product: CAGIRDTHTGELFF.

The chain recombines TRBV11-2 with TRBJ2-7; 7 nucleotides align to TRBD2. The J segment lost 8 bases and the V segment lost 0 bases, leaving 1 base of the junction unmatched. There are 12 residues in the CDR3. Germline assignment: CDR1 SGHAT and CDR2 FQNNGV. CDR3 region: CASSLEGGKQYF. The DNA for the CDR3 is TGTGCCAGCAGCTTAGAGGGGGGGAAGCAGTACTTC.

This rearrangement joins TRBV5-1 to TRBJ2-1; 11 nucleotides match TRBD2. Losses at the gene ends were 3 bases for V and 8 bases for J; bases not matched to a gene: 16. Germline values: CDR1 SGHRS, CDR2 YFSETQ. This CDR3 is built from 18 residues. The CDR3 sequence is CASSYRPLAGGRSDEQFF. DNA of the CDR3: TGCGCCAGCAGCTACCGACCCCTAGCGGGAGGCCGCTCCGATGAGCAGTTCTTC.

The rearrangement joins TRBV4-1 to TRBJ1-5; D remains unclear. This CDR3 has 17 residues. The germline V gene encodes CDR1 MGHRA and CDR2 YSYEKL. The V gene lost 2 bases and the J gene lost 2 bases, with 16 bases spanning the gap. In DNA form, the CDR3 reads TGCGCCAGCAGCCAAACGAGCGGATGGTTGGGCAATCAGCCCCAGCATTTT. Its translation: CASSQTSGWLGNQPQHF.

The chain carries TRBV2 and TRBJ2-1; perhaps TRBD1 as D (6 bases). Trimming pared 5 bases from V and 12 bases from J, leaving 14 bases between. The CDR3 consists of 12 residues. Germline values: CDR1 SNHLY, CDR2 FYNNEI. The CDR3 DNA sequence: TGTGCCAGCAGTAACGGACAGATCGGGCAGTTCTTC. Protein sequence: CASSNGQIGQFF. The complete variable domain, with remaining parts taken from reference TRBV2 and TRBJ2-1, reads EPEVTQTPSHQVTQMGQEVILRCVPISNHLYFYWYRQILGQKVEFLVSFYNNEISEKSEIFDDQFSVERPDGSNFTLKIRSTKLEDSAMYFCASSNGQIGQFFGPGTRLTVL.

The chain combines TRBV11-2 with TRBJ1-1; 9 bases fit TRBD1. CDR1 is SGHAT, CDR2 FQNNGV, per germline. The CDR3 covers 13 residues. J gave up 8 bases and V 6 bases, and 7 bases lay outside the gene matches. This CDR3 is CASSFDRGIEAFF. CDR3 DNA sequence: TGTGCCAGCAGTTTCGACAGGGGGATCGAAGCTTTCTTT. The variable domain in full, completed from reference TRBV11-2 and TRBJ1-1, reads EAGVAQSPRYKIIEKRQSVAFWCNPISGHATLYWYQQILGQGPKLLIQFQNNGVVDDSQLPKDRFSAERLKGVDSTLKIQPAKLEDSAVYLCASSFDRGIEAFFGQGTRLTVV.

J is TRBJ2-2 and V is TRBV11-2, with 9 positions matching TRBD2. The V and J ends lost 3 bases and 7 bases, in that order; junction bases with no gene match: 3. Per germline, CDR1 SGHAT and CDR2 FQNNGV. This CDR3 contains 14 residues. The CDR3 loop is CASSFRREGGELFF. Here the CDR3 DNA reads TGTGCCAGCAGCTTTCGGCGGGAGGGCGGGGAGCTGTTTTTT.